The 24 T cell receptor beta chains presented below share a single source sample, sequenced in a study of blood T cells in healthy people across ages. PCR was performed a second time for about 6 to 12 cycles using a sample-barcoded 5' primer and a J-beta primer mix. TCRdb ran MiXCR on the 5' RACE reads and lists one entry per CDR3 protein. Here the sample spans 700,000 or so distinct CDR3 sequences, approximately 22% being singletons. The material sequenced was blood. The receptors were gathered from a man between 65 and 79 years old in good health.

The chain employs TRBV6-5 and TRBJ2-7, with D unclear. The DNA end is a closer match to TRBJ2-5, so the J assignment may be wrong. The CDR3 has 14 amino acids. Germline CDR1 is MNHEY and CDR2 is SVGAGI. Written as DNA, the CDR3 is TGTGCCAGCTCCTTACTCGGTAGATCGGAGACCCAGTACTTC. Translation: CASSLLGRSETQYF.

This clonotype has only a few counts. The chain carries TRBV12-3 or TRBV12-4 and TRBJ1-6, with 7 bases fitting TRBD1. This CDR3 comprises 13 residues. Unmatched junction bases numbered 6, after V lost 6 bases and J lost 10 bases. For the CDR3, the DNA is TGTGCCAGCAGCCGTGACAGGGAATCACCCCTCCACTTT. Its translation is CASSRDRESPLHF.

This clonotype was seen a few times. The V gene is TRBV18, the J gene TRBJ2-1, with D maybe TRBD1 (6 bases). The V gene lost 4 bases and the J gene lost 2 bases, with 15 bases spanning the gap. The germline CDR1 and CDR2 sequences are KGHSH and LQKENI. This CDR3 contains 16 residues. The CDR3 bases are TGTGCCAGCTCACTTACCGGGACACCCACCTACAATGAGCAGTTCTTC. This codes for CASSLTGTPTYNEQFF.

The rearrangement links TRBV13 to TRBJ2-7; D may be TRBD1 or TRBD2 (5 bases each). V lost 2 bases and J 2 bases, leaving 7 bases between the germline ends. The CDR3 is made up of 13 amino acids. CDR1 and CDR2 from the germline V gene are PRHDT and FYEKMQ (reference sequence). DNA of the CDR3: TGTGCCAGCAGCTTAAAGGGACCCTACGAGCAGTACTTC. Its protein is CASSLKGPYEQYF.

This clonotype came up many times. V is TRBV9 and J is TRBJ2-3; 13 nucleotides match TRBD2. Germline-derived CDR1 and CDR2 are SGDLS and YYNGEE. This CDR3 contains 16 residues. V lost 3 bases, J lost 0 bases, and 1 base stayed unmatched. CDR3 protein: CASSEGLAGSTDTQYF. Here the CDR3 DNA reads TGTGCCAGCAGCGAGGGACTAGCGGGGAGCACAGATACGCAGTATTTT.

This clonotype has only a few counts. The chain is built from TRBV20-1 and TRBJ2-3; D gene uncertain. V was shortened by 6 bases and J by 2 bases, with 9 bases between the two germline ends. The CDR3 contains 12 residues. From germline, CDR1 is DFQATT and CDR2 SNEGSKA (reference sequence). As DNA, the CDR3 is TGCAGTGCCCCCCCGGTCACAGATACGCAGTATTTT. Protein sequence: CSAPPVTDTQYF.

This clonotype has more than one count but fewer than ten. The CDR3 sequence is CASSLVPGEQYF. The CDR3 region has the DNA TGTGCCAGCAGTTTAGTTCCTGGGGAGCAGTACTTC. The chain couples TRBV12-3 or TRBV12-4 to TRBJ2-5; TRBD2 might be the D (5 bases). CDR3 length: 12 amino acids. V was clipped by 1 base and J by 11 bases, with 11 bases between them.

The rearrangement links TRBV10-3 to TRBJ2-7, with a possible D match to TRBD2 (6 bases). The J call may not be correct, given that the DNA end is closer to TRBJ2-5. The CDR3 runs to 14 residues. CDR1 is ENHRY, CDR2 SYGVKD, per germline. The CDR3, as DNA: TGTGCCATCAACCTGGGGGGACCCCAAGAGACCCAGTACTTC. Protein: CAINLGGPQETQYF.

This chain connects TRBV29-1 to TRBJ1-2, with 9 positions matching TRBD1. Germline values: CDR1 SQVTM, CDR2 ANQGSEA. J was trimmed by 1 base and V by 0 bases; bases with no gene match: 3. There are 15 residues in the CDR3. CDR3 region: CSVEDRDRDNYGYTF. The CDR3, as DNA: TGCAGCGTTGAAGATCGGGACAGGGATAACTATGGCTACACCTTC.

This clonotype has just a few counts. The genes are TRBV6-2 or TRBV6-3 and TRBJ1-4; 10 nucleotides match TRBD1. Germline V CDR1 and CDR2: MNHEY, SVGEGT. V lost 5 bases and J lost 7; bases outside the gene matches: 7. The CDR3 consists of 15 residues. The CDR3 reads CASSQWGQGSEKLFF. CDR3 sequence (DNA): TGTGCCAGCAGTCAATGGGGACAGGGGAGTGAAAAACTGTTTTTT.

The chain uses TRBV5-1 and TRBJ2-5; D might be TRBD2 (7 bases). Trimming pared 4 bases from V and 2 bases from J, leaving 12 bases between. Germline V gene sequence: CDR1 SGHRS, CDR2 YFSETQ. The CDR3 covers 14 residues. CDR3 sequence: CASSTGGPQETQYF. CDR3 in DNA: TGCGCCAGCAGCACCGGGGGGCCTCAAGAGACCCAGTACTTC.

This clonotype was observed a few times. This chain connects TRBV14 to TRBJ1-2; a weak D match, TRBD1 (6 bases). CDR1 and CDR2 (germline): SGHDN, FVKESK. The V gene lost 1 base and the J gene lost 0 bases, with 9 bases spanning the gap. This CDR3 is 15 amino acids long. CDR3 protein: CASSQGQAPNYGYTF. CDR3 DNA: TGTGCCAGCAGCCAAGGACAGGCCCCTAACTATGGCTACACCTTC.

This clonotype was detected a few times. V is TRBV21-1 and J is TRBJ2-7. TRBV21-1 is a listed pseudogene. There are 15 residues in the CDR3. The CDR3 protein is CASSKREGISYEQYF. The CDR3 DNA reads TGTGCCAGCAGCAAAAGAGAAGGCATCTCCTACGAGCAGTACTTC.

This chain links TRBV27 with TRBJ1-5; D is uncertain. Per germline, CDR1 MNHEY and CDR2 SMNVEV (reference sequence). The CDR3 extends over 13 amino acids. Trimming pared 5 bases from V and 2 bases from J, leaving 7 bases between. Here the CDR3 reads CASSGLGNQPQHF. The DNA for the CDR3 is TGTGCCAGCAGTGGACTGGGCAATCAGCCCCAGCATTTT.

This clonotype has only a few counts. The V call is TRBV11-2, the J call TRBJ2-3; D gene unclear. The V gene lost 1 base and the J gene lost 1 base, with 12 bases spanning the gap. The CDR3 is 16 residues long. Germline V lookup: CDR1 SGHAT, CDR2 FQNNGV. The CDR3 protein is CASSLGSAIGTDTQYF. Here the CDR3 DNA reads TGTGCCAGCAGCTTAGGGTCCGCGATAGGCACAGATACGCAGTATTTT.

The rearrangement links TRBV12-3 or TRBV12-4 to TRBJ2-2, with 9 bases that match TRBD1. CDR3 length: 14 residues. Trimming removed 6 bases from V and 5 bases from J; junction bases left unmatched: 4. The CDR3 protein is CASSRQGVTGELFF. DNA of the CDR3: TGTGCCAGCAGCCGACAGGGGGTGACCGGGGAGCTGTTTTTT.

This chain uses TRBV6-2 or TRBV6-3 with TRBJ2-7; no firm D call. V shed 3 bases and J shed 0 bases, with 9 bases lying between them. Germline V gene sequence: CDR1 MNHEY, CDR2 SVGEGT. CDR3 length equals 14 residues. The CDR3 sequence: CASSYSQLSYEQYV. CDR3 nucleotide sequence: TGTGCCAGCAGTTATAGTCAACTCTCCTACGAGCAGTACGTC.

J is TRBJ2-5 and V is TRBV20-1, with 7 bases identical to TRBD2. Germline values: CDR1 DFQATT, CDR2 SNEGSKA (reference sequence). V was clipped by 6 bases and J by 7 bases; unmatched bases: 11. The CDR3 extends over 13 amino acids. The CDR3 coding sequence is TGCAGTGCGGGCCCGACTAGCAAAGGGACCCAGTACTTC. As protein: CSAGPTSKGTQYF.

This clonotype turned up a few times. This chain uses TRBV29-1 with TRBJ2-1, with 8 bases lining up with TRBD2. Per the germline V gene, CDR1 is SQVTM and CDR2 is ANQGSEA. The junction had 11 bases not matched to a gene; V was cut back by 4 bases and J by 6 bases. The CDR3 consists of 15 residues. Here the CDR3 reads CSVGFAGGFLNEQFF. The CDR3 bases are TGCAGCGTTGGGTTCGCGGGGGGCTTCCTCAATGAGCAGTTCTTC.

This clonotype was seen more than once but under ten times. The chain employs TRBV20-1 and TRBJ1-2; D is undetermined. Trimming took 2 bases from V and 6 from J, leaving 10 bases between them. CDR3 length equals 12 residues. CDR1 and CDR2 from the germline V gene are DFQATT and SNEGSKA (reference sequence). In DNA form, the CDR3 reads TGCAGTGCTAGAACGGAGCAACATGGCTACACCTTC. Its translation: CSARTEQHGYTF.

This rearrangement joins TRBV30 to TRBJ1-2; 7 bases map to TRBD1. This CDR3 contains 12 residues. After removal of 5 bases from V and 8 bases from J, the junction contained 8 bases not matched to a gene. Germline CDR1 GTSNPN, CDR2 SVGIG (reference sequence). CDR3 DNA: TGTGCCTGGGGACAGGTGGATCCAGGCTACACCTTC. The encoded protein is CAWGQVDPGYTF.

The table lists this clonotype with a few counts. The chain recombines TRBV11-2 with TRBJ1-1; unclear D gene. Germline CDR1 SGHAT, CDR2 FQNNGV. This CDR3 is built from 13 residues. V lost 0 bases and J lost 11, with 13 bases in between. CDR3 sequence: CASSLEAVVRAFF. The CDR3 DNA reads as TGTGCCAGCAGCTTAGAGGCGGTAGTTAGGGCTTTCTTT. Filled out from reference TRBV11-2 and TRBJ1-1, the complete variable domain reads EAGVAQSPRYKIIEKRQSVAFWCNPISGHATLYWYQQILGQGPKLLIQFQNNGVVDDSQLPKDRFSAERLKGVDSTLKIQPAKLEDSAVYLCASSLEAVVRAFFGQGTRLTVV.

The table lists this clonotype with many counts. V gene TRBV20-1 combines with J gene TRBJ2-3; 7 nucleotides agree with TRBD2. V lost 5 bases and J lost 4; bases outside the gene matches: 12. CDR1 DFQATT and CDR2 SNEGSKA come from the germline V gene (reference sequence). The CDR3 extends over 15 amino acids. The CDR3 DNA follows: TGCAGTGCTGAGATAGCGGGCCCTTGGGCAGATACGCAGTATTTT. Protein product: CSAEIAGPWADTQYF.

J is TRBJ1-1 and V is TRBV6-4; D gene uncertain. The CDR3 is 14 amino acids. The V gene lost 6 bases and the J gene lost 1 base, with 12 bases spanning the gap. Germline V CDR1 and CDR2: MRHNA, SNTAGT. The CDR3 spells CASSDRRKNTEAFF. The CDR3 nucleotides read TGTGCCAGCAGCGATCGAAGGAAGAACACTGAAGCTTTCTTT.